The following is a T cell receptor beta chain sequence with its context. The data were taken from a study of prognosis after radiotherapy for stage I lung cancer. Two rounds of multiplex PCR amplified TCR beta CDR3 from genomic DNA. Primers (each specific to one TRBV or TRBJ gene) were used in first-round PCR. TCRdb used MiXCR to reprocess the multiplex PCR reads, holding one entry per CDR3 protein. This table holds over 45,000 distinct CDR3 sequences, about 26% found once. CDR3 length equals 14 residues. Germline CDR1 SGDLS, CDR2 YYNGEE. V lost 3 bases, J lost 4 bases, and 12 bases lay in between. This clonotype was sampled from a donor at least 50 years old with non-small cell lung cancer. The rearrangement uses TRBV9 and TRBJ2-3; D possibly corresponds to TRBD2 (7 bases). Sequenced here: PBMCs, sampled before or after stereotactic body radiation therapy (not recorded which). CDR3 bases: TGTGCCAGCAGCGCTGGGGGGGGGCCAGATACGCAGTATTTT. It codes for CASSAGGGPDTQYF.